What follows are 23 T cell receptor beta chains derived from one specimen sequenced in a study of response to subunit inactivated influenza vaccine. TCRdb analysed the RT-PCR reads with MiXCR anew, one entry per CDR3 protein. This table has roughly 670,000 distinct CDR3 sequences, roughly 15% appearing once. The source was PBMCs from blood, collected 14 days before vaccination. The receptor source for this set is a man aged 50 to 60 who received an inactivated influenza vaccine.

CDR3: CASSNRAREQFF. The CDR3 DNA sequence: TGTGCCAGCAGCAACCGGGCCCGTGAGCAGTTCTTC. V gene TRBV3-1 combines with J gene TRBJ2-1; no firm D call. Germline CDR1 LGHDT, CDR2 YNNKEL (reference sequence). Between the trimmed V and J ends, which lost 5 bases and 9 bases, there was a span of 11 bases. The CDR3 is 12 amino acids.

This clonotype came up a few times. CDR3 sequence reads: CASSVPGQGGNIQYF. The CDR3, as DNA: TGTGCCAGCTCAGTCCCGGGACAGGGGGGAAACATTCAGTACTTC. The chain recombines TRBV18 with TRBJ2-4, with 11 bases fitting TRBD1. The junction had 6 bases not matched to a gene; V was cut back by 5 bases and J by 6 bases. The CDR3 totals 15 residues. Germline V gene data show CDR1 as KGHSH and CDR2 as LQKENI.

This clonotype was observed a few times. This rearrangement joins TRBV29-1 to TRBJ2-2; no firm D call. CDR1 and CDR2 from the germline V gene are SQVTM and ANQGSEA. V dropped 4 bases and J dropped 2 bases, with 11 bases sitting between them. There are 14 residues in the CDR3. The CDR3 DNA sequence: TGCAGCGTTGTGGGCAGGAGCAACACCGGGGAGCTGTTTTTT. This codes for CSVVGRSNTGELFF.

In this sample, this clonotype turned up a few times. The rearrangement joins TRBV7-9 to TRBJ2-1; D possibly corresponds to TRBD2 (6 bases). This CDR3 spans 14 amino acids. CDR1 and CDR2 (germline): SEHNR, FQNEAQ (reference sequence). The germline V and J ends were trimmed by 5 bases and 8 bases, with 16 bases remaining between them. DNA for the CDR3: TGTGCCAGCAGCCCGTGGGAGGTGTGGGATGAGCAGTTCTTC. Translating gives CASSPWEVWDEQFF.

This clonotype was detected ten times or more. The chain recombines TRBV7-2 with TRBJ2-7, with D tentatively TRBD2 (5 bases). This CDR3 comprises 12 residues. CDR1 is SGHTA and CDR2 is FQGNSA in the germline V gene. Trimming left V 5 bases short and J 7 bases short, with 12 bases between. CDR3 loop: CASSPTTREQYF. The CDR3 DNA reads as TGTGCCAGCAGCCCAACCACTAGGGAGCAGTACTTC.

The CDR3 here is CASSFGTGQGLNTEAFF. The CDR3 nucleotides read TGTGCCAGTAGCTTTGGCACGGGACAGGGGTTGAACACTGAAGCTTTCTTT. The V and J genes are TRBV19 and TRBJ1-1; 10 nucleotides agree with TRBD1. Germline CDR1 is LNHDA and CDR2 is SQIVND (reference sequence). The CDR3 is made up of 17 amino acids. The ends lost 6 bases at V and 0 bases at J; junction bases unmatched: 10.

The V call is TRBV7-9, the J call TRBJ1-1, with a possible D match to TRBD1 (6 bases). The germline V gene encodes CDR1 SEHNR and CDR2 FQNEAQ (reference sequence). This CDR3 is built from 14 residues. V lost 1 base and J lost 5, with 11 bases in between. CDR3 residues: CASSLDLDSTEAFF. The CDR3 DNA sequence: TGTGCCAGCAGCTTAGACTTGGACAGTACTGAAGCTTTCTTT.

In its sample, this clonotype was seen many times. The rearrangement joins TRBV7-3 to TRBJ2-2, with no clear D. The V gene lost 1 base and the J gene lost 2 bases, with 23 bases spanning the gap. CDR3 size: 20 residues. Germline assignment: CDR1 SGHTA and CDR2 FQGTGA. Here the CDR3 reads CASSLRGLRSRTPNTGELFF. CDR3 nucleotides: TGTGCCAGCAGCTTAAGGGGTTTGAGGAGCCGAACCCCAAACACCGGGGAGCTGTTTTTT. Filled out from reference TRBV7-3 and TRBJ2-2, the complete variable domain reads GAGVSQTPSNKVTEKGKYVELRCDPISGHTALYWYRQSLGQGPEFLIYFQGTGAADDSGLPNDRFFAVRPEGSVSTLKIQRTERGDSAVYLCASSLRGLRSRTPNTGELFFGEGSRLTVL.

This clonotype showed up just a few times. The gene calls are TRBV7-9 and TRBJ2-5; D tentatively fits TRBD1 or TRBD2 (5 bases each). V lost 4 bases and J 1 base, leaving 13 bases between the germline ends. This CDR3 is 15 amino acids long. Germline CDR1 and CDR2: SEHNR and FQNEAQ (reference sequence). The DNA for the CDR3 is TGTGCCAGCAGCTGGGAGTGGGGCCCCCAAGAGACCCAGTACTTC. It encodes CASSWEWGPQETQYF.

In this sample, this clonotype turned up many times. The chain recombines TRBV12-3 or TRBV12-4 with TRBJ2-1; unclear D gene. The germline V and J ends were trimmed by 3 bases and 1 base, with 10 bases remaining between them. This CDR3 is built from 15 residues. Here the CDR3 DNA reads TGTGCCAGCAGTTTGGGCCACGGATCCTACAATGAGCAGTTCTTC. This translates into CASSLGHGSYNEQFF.

The chain combines TRBV24-1 with TRBJ2-5, with 11 bases matching TRBD1. The length of the CDR3 is 16 residues. CDR1 KGHDR and CDR2 SFDVKD come from the germline V gene. The trim removed 3 bases at V and 3 bases at J, leaving 5 bases unmatched. The CDR3 protein is CATSDRDRGGKETQYF. The CDR3 DNA reads TGTGCCACCAGTGATCGGGACAGGGGGGGAAAAGAGACCCAGTACTTC.

The V call is TRBV7-6, the J call TRBJ2-2; perhaps TRBD2 as D (5 bases). Looked up from germline, CDR1 is SGHVS and CDR2 is FNYEAQ. This CDR3 is built from 14 residues. Trimming removed 1 base at V and 6 bases at J, with 9 bases between. This CDR3 is CASSLGAAPGELFF. DNA for the CDR3: TGTGCCAGCAGCTTAGGAGCGGCCCCCGGGGAGCTGTTTTTT.

This clonotype was observed at least ten times. In DNA, the CDR3 is TGTGCCAGCAGAGTTGGGGGGATGAGGGATGAGCAGTTCTTC. This codes for CASRVGGMRDEQFF. The chain has TRBV5-4 and TRBJ2-1, with TRBD2 as a possible D gene (6 bases). This CDR3 comprises 14 residues. The germline gives CDR1 SGHNT, CDR2 YYREEE (reference sequence). V shed 5 bases and J shed 8 bases, with 17 bases lying between them.

This clonotype has just a few counts. The chain employs TRBV3-1 and TRBJ2-5, with TRBD2 matching 10 bases. The V gene's germline CDR1 is LGHDT and CDR2 YNNKEL (reference sequence). This CDR3 region has 17 residues. V trimming: 4 bases; J trimming: 6 bases; junction bases outside the gene matches: 14. The CDR3 nucleotides read TGTGCCAGCAGCCCCTTAGCGGGGGGAACGTCGGGAAAGACCCAGTACTTC. As protein: CASSPLAGGTSGKTQYF.

This clonotype was picked up a small number of times. This chain connects TRBV5-6 to TRBJ2-1; 9 bases are shared with TRBD2. The junction had 11 bases not matched to a gene; V was cut back by 4 bases and J by 3 bases. This CDR3 region has 17 residues. Germline V lookup: CDR1 SGHDT, CDR2 YYEEEE. DNA for the CDR3: TGTGCCAGCAGCGGCCTCGCTAGCGGGAACTACTACAATGAGCAGTTCTTC. This gives the protein CASSGLASGNYYNEQFF. The full variable domain, rest sourced from reference TRBV5-6 and TRBJ2-1, is DAGVTQSPTHLIKTRGQQVTLRCSPKSGHDTVSWYQQALGQGPQFIFQYYEEEERQRGNFPDRFSGHQFPNYSSELNVNALLLGDSALYLCASSGLASGNYYNEQFFGPGTRLTVL.

This clonotype was observed at least ten times. The V call is TRBV24-1, the J call TRBJ2-1; D might be TRBD2 (6 bases). The germline V gene encodes CDR1 KGHDR and CDR2 SFDVKD. Trimming left V 4 bases short and J 9 bases short, with 18 bases between. The CDR3 has 15 residues. CDR3 protein: CATSDKSGWGGEQFF. CDR3 nucleotides: TGTGCCACCAGTGACAAGAGCGGGTGGGGTGGTGAGCAGTTCTTC.

J is TRBJ2-3 and V is TRBV20-1; 8 bases are shared with TRBD2. The CDR3 consists of 15 residues. Unmatched junction bases numbered 8, after V lost 1 base and J lost 5 bases. Germline CDR1 reads DFQATT; CDR2 reads SNEGSKA (reference sequence). In nucleotides, the CDR3 is TGCAGTGCTAGAGCCAGCGGGGGTACTCAAGATACGCAGTATTTT. Residues: CSARASGGTQDTQYF.

This clonotype has more than one count but fewer than ten. The chain links TRBV28 to TRBJ2-2; D perhaps matches TRBD1 (6 bases). Germline V gene data show CDR1 as MDHEN and CDR2 as SYDVKM. Trimming pared 5 bases from V and 6 bases from J, leaving 19 bases between. The CDR3 loop spans 16 amino acids. CDR3 in DNA: TGTGCCAGCAGTATGACAGGCGGAGTTGACGCCGGGGAGCTGTTTTTT. Protein product: CASSMTGGVDAGELFF. The full variable domain, rest sourced from reference TRBV28 and TRBJ2-2, is DVKVTQSSRYLVKRTGEKVFLECVQDMDHENMFWYRQDPGLGLRLIYFSYDVKMKEKGDIPEGYSVSREKKERFSLILESASTNQTSMYLCASSMTGGVDAGELFFGEGSRLTVL.

The chain has TRBV24-1 and TRBJ2-1, with 9 bases that match TRBD1. CDR3 length: 16 amino acids. V trimming: 1 base; J trimming: 7 bases; junction bases outside the gene matches: 7. Germline values: CDR1 KGHDR, CDR2 SFDVKD. CDR3 amino acids: CATSDFRGQGGNEQFF. The CDR3 DNA reads as TGTGCCACCAGTGATTTTAGGGGACAGGGAGGGAATGAGCAGTTCTTC.

This clonotype was picked up a small number of times. V and J are TRBV20-1 and TRBJ1-1, with D tentatively TRBD1 (6 bases). Germline loops: CDR1 DFQATT, CDR2 SNEGSKA (reference sequence). The length of the CDR3 is 14 residues. Trimming removed 5 bases at V and 5 bases at J, with 18 bases between. The CDR3 is CSALRLGAETEAFF. CDR3 in DNA: TGCAGTGCTCTACGGTTGGGGGCAGAGACTGAAGCTTTCTTT.

This clonotype was counted at least ten times. The chain uses TRBV20-1 and TRBJ1-6; possible D gene TRBD1, 6 bases. The CDR3 is made up of 17 amino acids. Per germline, CDR1 DFQATT and CDR2 SNEGSKA (reference sequence). Trimming left V 2 bases short and J 8 bases short, with 22 bases between. CDR3 sequence: CSARPRSGGALDSPLHF. In nucleotides, the CDR3 is TGCAGTGCTAGACCCAGATCGGGGGGGGCCTTGGATTCACCCCTCCACTTT.

A single count supports this clonotype. The V and J genes are TRBV20-1 and TRBJ2-7; the match to TRBD2 covers 8 bases. The germline gives CDR1 DFQATT, CDR2 SNEGSKA (reference sequence). The CDR3 runs to 13 residues. Trimming cost V 5 bases and J 0 bases; bases outside gene matches: 3. This CDR3 is CSAPAGGSYEQYF. The CDR3 coding sequence is TGCAGTGCTCCGGCGGGGGGCTCCTACGAGCAGTACTTC.

The gene calls are TRBV27 and TRBJ2-5; tentative D call: TRBD2 (6 bases). The V and J ends lost 2 bases and 0 bases respectively, with 16 bases between them. Germline CDR1 and CDR2: MNHEY and SMNVEV (reference sequence). The CDR3 consists of 17 residues. CDR3 bases: TGTGCCAGCAGTTTAGTAGCGGTGCCTCCGAACCAAGAGACCCAGTACTTC. Its protein is CASSLVAVPPNQETQYF.